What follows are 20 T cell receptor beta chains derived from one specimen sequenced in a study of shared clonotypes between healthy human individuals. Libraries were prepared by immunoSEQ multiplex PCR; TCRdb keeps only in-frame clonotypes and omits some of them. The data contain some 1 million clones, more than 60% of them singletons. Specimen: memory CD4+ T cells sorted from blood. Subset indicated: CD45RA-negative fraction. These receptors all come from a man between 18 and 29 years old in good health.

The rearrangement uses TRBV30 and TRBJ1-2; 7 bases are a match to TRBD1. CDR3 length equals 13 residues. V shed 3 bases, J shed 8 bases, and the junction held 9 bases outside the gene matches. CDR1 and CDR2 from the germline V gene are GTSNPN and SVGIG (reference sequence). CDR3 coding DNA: TGTGCCTGGAGAGAGGCAGGGGGTGGAGGCTACACCTTC. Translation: CAWREAGGGGYTF.

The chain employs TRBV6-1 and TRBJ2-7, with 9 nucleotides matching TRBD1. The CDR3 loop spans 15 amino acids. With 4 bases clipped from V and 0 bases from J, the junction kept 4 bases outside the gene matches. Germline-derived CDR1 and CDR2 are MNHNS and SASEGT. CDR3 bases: TGTGCCAGCAGTGTCCGGACAGGGGCCTCCTACGAGCAGTACTTC. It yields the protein CASSVRTGASYEQYF.

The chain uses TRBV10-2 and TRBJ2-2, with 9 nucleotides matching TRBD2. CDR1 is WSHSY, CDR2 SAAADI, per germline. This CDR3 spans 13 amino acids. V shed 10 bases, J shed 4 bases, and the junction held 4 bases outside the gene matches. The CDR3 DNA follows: TGCGCCACTTCGACTAGCGGCACCGGGGAGCTGTTTTTT. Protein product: CATSTSGTGELFF.

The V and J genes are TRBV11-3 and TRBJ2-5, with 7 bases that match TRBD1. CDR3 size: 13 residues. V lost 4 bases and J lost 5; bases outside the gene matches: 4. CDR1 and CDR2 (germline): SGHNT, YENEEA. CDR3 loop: CASSYDRAETQYF. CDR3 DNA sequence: TGTGCCAGCAGCTACGACAGGGCTGAGACCCAGTACTTC. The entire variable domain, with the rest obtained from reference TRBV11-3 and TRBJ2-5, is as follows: EAGVVQSPRYKIIEKKQPVAFWCNPISGHNTLYWYLQNLGQGPELLIRYENEEAVDDSQLPKDRFSAERLKGVDSTLKIQPAELGDSAVYLCASSYDRAETQYFGPGTRLLVL.

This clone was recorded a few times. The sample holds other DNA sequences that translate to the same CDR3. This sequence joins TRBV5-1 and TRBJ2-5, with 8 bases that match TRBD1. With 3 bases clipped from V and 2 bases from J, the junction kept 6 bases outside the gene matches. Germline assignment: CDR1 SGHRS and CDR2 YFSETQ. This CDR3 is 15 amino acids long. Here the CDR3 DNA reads TGCGCCAGCAGCTCCGGACAGGGTGGACAAGAGACCCAGTACTTC. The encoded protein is CASSSGQGGQETQYF.

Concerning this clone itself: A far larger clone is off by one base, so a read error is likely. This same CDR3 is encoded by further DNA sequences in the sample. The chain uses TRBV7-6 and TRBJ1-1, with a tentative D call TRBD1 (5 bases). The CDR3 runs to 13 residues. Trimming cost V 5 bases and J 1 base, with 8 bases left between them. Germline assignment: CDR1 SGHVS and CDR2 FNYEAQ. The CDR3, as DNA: TGTGCCAGCAGCCTCCAGGGGAACACTGAAGCTTTCTTT. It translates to CASSLQGNTEAFF.

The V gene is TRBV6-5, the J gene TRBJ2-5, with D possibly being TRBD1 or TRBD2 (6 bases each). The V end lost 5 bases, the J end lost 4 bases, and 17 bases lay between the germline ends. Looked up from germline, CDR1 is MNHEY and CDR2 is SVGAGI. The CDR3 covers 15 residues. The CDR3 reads CASSTGSSGAETQYF. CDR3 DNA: TGTGCCAGCAGTACAGGGAGTTCGGGGGCAGAGACCCAGTACTTC.

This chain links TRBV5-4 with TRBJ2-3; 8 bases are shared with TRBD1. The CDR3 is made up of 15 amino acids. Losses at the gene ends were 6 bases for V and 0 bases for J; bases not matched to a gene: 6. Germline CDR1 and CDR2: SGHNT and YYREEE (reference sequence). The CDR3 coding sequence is TGTGCCAGCACCGGACAGGGCAGGAGCACAGATACGCAGTATTTT. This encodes CASTGQGRSTDTQYF.

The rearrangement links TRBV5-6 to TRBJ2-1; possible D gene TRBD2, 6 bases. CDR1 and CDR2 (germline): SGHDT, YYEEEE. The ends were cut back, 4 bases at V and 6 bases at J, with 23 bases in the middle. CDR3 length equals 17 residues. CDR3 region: CASSRAAGTATSNEQFF. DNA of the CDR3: TGTGCCAGCAGCCGGGCCGCCGGGACTGCTACCTCCAATGAGCAGTTCTTC.

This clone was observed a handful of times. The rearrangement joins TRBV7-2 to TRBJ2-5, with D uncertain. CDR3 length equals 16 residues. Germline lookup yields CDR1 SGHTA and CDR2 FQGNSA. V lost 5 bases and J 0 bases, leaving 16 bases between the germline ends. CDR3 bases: TGTGCCAGCAGCCCCGATCCTGCAAGGTACCAAGAGACCCAGTACTTC. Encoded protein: CASSPDPARYQETQYF.

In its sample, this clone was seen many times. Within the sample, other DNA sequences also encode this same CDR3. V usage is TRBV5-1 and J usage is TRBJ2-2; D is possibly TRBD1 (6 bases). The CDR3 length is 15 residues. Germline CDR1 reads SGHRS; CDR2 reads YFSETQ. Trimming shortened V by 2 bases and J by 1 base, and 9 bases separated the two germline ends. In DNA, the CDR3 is TGCGCCAGCAGCTTAGGGGGACAGAACACCGGGGAGCTGTTTTTT. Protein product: CASSLGGQNTGELFF.

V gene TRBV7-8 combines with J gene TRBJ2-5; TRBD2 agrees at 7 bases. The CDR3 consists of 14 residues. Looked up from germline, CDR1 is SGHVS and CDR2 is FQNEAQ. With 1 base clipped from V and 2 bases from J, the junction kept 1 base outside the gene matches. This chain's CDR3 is CASSLVGGQETQYF. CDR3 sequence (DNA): TGTGCCAGCAGCTTAGTGGGGGGGCAAGAGACCCAGTACTTC.

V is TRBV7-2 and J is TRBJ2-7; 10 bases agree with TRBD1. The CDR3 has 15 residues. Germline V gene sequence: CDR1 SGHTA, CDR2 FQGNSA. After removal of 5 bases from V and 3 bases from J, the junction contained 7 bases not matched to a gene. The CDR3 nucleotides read TGTGCCAGCAGCCGGGACAGGGGTCCCCACTACGAGCAGTACTTC. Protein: CASSRDRGPHYEQYF.

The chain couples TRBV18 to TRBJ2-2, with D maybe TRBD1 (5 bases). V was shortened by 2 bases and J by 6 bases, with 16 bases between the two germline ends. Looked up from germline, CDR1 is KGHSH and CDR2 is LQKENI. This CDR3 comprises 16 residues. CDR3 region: CASSPSRAWGAGELFF. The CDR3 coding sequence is TGTGCCAGCTCACCAAGCAGGGCATGGGGCGCCGGGGAGCTGTTTTTT.

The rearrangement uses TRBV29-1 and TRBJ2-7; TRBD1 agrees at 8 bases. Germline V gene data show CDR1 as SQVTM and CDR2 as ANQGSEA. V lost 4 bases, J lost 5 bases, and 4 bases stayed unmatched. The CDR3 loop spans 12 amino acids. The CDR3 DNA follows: TGCAGCGTTGGACAGGGGCACGACGAGCAGTACTTC. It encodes CSVGQGHDEQYF.

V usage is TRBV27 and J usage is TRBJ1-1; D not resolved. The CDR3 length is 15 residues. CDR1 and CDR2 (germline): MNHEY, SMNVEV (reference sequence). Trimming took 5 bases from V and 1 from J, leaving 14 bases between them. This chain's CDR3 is CASSPDYGPNTEAFF. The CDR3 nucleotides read TGTGCCAGCAGTCCGGATTATGGGCCGAACACTGAAGCTTTCTTT.

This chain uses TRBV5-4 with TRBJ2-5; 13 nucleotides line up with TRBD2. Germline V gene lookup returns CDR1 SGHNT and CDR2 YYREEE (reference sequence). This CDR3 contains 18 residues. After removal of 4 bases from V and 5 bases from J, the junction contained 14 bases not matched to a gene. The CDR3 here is CASSQELAGGPMAETQYF. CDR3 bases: TGTGCCAGCAGCCAAGAACTAGCGGGAGGGCCGATGGCGGAGACCCAGTACTTC.

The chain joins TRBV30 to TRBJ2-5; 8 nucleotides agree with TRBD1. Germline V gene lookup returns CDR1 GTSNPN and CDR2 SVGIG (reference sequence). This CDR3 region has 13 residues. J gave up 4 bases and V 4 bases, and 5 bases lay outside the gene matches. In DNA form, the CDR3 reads TGTGCCTGGAATCAGGGGGCACGAGAGACCCAGTACTTC. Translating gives CAWNQGARETQYF.

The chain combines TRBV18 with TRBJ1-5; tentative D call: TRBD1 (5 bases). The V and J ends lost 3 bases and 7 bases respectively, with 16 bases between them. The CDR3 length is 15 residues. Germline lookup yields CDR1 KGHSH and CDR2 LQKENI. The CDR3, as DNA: TGTGCCAGCTCACCGGTACAGGAAATGGGACAGCCCCAGCATTTT. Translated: CASSPVQEMGQPQHF.

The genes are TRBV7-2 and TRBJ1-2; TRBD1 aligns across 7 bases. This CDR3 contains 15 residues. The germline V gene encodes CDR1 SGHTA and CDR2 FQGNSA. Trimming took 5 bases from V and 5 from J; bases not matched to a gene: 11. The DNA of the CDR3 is TGTGCCAGCAGCCCAGGAAGGGGGGGACAGTATGGCTACACCTTC. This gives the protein CASSPGRGGQYGYTF.